This is a list of T cell receptor beta chains from one sample in a study of CD8 T cells in Susac syndrome. Each CDR3 protein is one row after TCRdb ran MiXCR on the immunoSEQ multiplex PCR reads. The sample carries about 250,000 distinct CDR3 sequences, about 94% recorded once. The sample taken for sequencing was CD4+ T cells from PBMCs. The receptor source for this set is a human donor with multiple sclerosis. The CDR3 runs from the conserved cysteine through the conserved F or W. A D gene is named only where the DNA matches it firmly. Clone size is shown for a subset of rows, as once, few, many or a class of expanded clone.

clone size,J gene,V gene,D gene,CDR3 DNA,CDR3 protein
-,TRBJ1-1,TRBV29-1,TRBD1,TGCAGCGTTGAAGGGACCGGACAGGGGACTGAAGCTTTCTTT,CSVEGTGQGTEAFF
-,TRBJ1-6,TRBV30,TRBD1,TGTGCCTACCCGACAGGACCTCAGGGGGATTCACCCCTCCACTTT,CAYPTGPQGDSPLHF
-,TRBJ1-5,TRBV5-1,TRBD1,TGCGCCAGCAGCGAGGGGACAGTCAATAGCAATCAGCCCCAGCATTTT,CASSEGTVNSNQPQHF
-,TRBJ1-2,TRBV7-9,TRBD1,TGTGCCAGCAGACGAGATATGCATGCGGGGACAGGGATGAACTATGGCTACACCTTC,CASRRDMHAGTGMNYGYTF
-,TRBJ2-1,TRBV4-1,TRBD2,TGCGCCAGCAGCCAAGATCAGGTGGGCGGGGGGGCCTTAAATGAGCAGTTCTTC,CASSQDQVGGGALNEQFF
-,TRBJ2-5,TRBV24-1,TRBD1,TGTGCCACCAGTGATCGATCAATCCCAGGGGGCGCGGGGGAGACCCAGTACTTC,CATSDRSIPGGAGETQYF
-,TRBJ2-7,TRBV5-6,-,TGTGCCAGCAGCTCGGGATTCCCGTTGCGCCACGAGCAGTACTTC,CASSSGFPLRHEQYF
-,TRBJ2-3,TRBV5-4,-,TGTGCCAGCAATGGACCCGCAACGGATACGCAGTATTTT,CASNGPATDTQYF
-,TRBJ1-2,TRBV3-1,-,TGTGCCAGCCACAGGGTTAACTATGGCTACACCTTC,CASHRVNYGYTF
-,TRBJ1-4,TRBV30,-,TGTGCCTGGAGTGGGACAGCGCCTGGTGAAAAACTGTTTTTT,CAWSGTAPGEKLFF
-,TRBJ2-2,TRBV7-9,TRBD1,TGTGCCAGCAGCATGACAGGGCGGGCGGACACCGGGGAGCTGTTTTTT,CASSMTGRADTGELFF
-,TRBJ2-7,TRBV6-1,-,TGTGCCAGCAGTGAAACGACAGGTACCCCCTACGAGCAGTACTTC,CASSETTGTPYEQYF
-,TRBJ1-2,TRBV28,-,TGTGCCAGCAGTTTAGGTATCCCCCTCTATGGCTACACCTTC,CASSLGIPLYGYTF
-,TRBJ2-1,TRBV3-1,TRBD2,TGTGCCAGCAGCCAGCAGCGGGGGGGCGTAGGTGAGCAGTTCTTC,CASSQQRGGVGEQFF
-,TRBJ2-7,TRBV12-3/TRBV12-4,-,TGTGCCAGCAGTCTCCTCCCCGGTAGCGAGCAGTACTTC,CASSLLPGSEQYF
-,TRBJ1-4,TRBV12-3/TRBV12-4,-,TGTGCCAGCAGTACCAGGGTTGCAAAACTGTTTTTT,CASSTRVAKLFF
-,TRBJ2-7,TRBV15,-,TGTGCCACCAGCAGAGATCCCAACTACGAGCAGTACTTC,CATSRDPNYEQYF
-,TRBJ2-7,TRBV10-3,TRBD2,TGTGCCATCAGTGAGTCGCTCAGCGGGGGACTTGGAGAGCAGTACTTC,CAISESLSGGLGEQYF
-,TRBJ1-6,TRBV19,-,TGTGCCAGTAGTATCGGTCAGGGCGATTCACCCCTCCACTTT,CASSIGQGDSPLHF
-,TRBJ2-7,TRBV7-7,TRBD1,TGTGCCAGCAGCCCCTCAAGGGACAGGGTAAACGAGCAGTACTTC,CASSPSRDRVNEQYF
-,TRBJ1-2,TRBV2,-,TGTGCCAGCAGAGAAAATGGCTACACCTTC,CASRENGYTF
-,TRBJ2-3,TRBV13,TRBD1,TGTGCCAGCAGCACATGGACAGGGGCCCGGGATACGCAGTATTTT,CASSTWTGARDTQYF
-,TRBJ2-3,TRBV29-1,-,TGCAGCTTCCGTCCTTCTGGAGATACGCAGTATTTT,CSFRPSGDTQYF
-,TRBJ2-7,TRBV2,-,TGTGCCAGCAGCTCACTCGGCAGGGGTCACGAGCAGTACTTC,CASSSLGRGHEQYF
-,TRBJ2-2,TRBV7-6,-,TGTGCCAGCAGCTTAGCGCCGGTCACCGGGGAGCTGTTTTTT,CASSLAPVTGELFF
-,TRBJ1-1,TRBV12-3/TRBV12-4,-,TGTGCCACCTTTGAGAGGGTCCACACTGAAGCTTTCTTT,CATFERVHTEAFF
-,TRBJ2-2,TRBV12-3/TRBV12-4,TRBD2,TGTGCCAGCAGCCGAATAGCGGGAGGGGGCGACACCGGGGAGCTGTTTTTT,CASSRIAGGGDTGELFF
-,TRBJ1-3,TRBV11-2,-,TGTGCCAGCAAACAGCTATCCTCTGGAAACACCATATATTTT,CASKQLSSGNTIYF
-,TRBJ2-3,TRBV18,TRBD1,TGTGCCAGCTCACCAAGGACAGGGCAAGATACGCAGTATTTT,CASSPRTGQDTQYF
-,TRBJ2-5,TRBV3-1,TRBD1,TGTGCCAGCAGCCAAGGCCTCAGGGGGGAGACCCAGTACTTC,CASSQGLRGETQYF
-,TRBJ2-6,TRBV6-5,TRBD1,TGTGCCAGCAGTTACTCGTGGGAGACAGGGCTCTCTGGGGCCAACGTCCTGACTTTC,CASSYSWETGLSGANVLTF
once,TRBJ2-7,TRBV4-1,TRBD1,TGCGCCAGCAGCCGAACCGGGACAGGCGGTGCCTACGAGCAGTACTTC,CASSRTGTGGAYEQYF
-,TRBJ2-1,TRBV5-4,TRBD1,TGTGCCAGCAGCTTGGCCCCGCCCGGGACAGGGGATGAGCAGTTCTTC,CASSLAPPGTGDEQFF
-,TRBJ1-1,TRBV6-2/TRBV6-3,-,TGTGCCAGCAGTCCAGCCATTTTCAACACTGAAGCTTTCTTT,CASSPAIFNTEAFF
once,TRBJ2-3,TRBV20-1,TRBD2,TGCAGTGCTAGGGCCGGGACTAGCGGGAGGGGGTCCTCAGATACGCAGTATTTT,CSARAGTSGRGSSDTQYF
-,TRBJ1-1,TRBV5-1,-,TGCGCCAGCAGCCCCGAGACAGGTCCCTACACTGAAGCTTTCTTT,CASSPETGPYTEAFF
-,TRBJ1-6,TRBV19,-,TGTGCCAGTAGCGTCTATAATTCACCCCTCCACTTT,CASSVYNSPLHF